The sequence of this T cell receptor (beta chain) was determined in a study of cytomegalovirus exposure and HLA in healthy donors. Study-level results: Solely CMV serostatus was available to characterize immune exposure. A later analysis reportedly found that, within productive TCRs, an Asian-associated ancestry cluster had fewer N-insertions than the mean observed across the approximately 700 donors.

V shed 4 bases and J 6 bases; nucleotides not matched to a gene: 3. CDR1 and CDR2 (germline): MNHEY, SMNVEV (reference sequence). The CDR3 extends over 14 amino acids. Both 60 Vbeta primers and 13 Jbeta primers went into the PCR. Sequencing was performed with immunoSEQ multiplex PCR; in TCRdb, only in-frame clones are kept and a portion is missing. Among under 200,000 clones listed, under 80% were seen once. To note about this clone: Antigen: not known.

This chain connects TRBV27 to TRBJ2-1; 10 nucleotides match TRBD2. This TCR came from a middle-aged man in good health and CMV-seronegative. The sequencing input was PBMCs. CDR3 region: CASSSGLAANEQFF. The CDR3 DNA follows: TGTGCCAGCAGTTCCGGACTAGCGGCCAATGAGCAGTTCTTC.